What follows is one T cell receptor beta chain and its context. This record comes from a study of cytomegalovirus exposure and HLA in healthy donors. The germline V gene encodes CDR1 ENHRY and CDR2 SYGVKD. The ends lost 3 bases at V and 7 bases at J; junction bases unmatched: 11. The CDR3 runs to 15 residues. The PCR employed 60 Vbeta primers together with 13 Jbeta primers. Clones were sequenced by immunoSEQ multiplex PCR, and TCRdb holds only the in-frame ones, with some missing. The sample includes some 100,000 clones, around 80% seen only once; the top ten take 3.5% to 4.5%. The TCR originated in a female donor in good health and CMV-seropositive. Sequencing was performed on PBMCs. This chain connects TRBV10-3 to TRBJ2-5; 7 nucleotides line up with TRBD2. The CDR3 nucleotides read TGTGCCATCAGTGACCCATTGACGGGGGGAGTGACCCAGTACTTC. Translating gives CAISDPLTGGVTQYF.